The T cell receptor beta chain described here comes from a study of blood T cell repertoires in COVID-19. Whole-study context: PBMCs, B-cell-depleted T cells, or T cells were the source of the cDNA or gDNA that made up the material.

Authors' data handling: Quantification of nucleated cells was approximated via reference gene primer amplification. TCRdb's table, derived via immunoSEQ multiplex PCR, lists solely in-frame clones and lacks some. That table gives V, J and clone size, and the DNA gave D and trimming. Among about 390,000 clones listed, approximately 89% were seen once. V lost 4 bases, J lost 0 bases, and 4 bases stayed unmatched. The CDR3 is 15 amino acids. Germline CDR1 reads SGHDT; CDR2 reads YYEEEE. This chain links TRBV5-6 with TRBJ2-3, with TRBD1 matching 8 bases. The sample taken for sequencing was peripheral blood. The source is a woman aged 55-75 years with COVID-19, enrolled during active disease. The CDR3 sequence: CASSGQGASTDTQYF. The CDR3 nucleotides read TGTGCCAGCAGCGGACAGGGCGCCAGCACAGATACGCAGTATTTT.